This T cell receptor beta chain came from a study of shared clonotypes between healthy human individuals. The naive CD8 population came from CD45RO-negative cells selected for CCR7, without terminally differentiated effector memory CD45RA+ cells. This CDR3 spans 14 amino acids. V was pared by 1 base and J by 2 bases, with 9 bases between. Per the germline V gene, CDR1 is SGHRS and CDR2 is YFSETQ. Clones were sequenced by immunoSEQ multiplex PCR, and TCRdb holds only the in-frame ones, with some missing. The profile covers over 2 million clones, with approximately 94% appearing a single time and 0.85% to 1.3% taken by the ten largest. For this clone: The antigen is undetermined.

Study outcomes and limitations: Non-shared clonotypes had lower generation probabilities than clonotypes shared by all four sorted-subset donors. It was observed that approximately 5% of naive CD4 clonotypes were shared across several donors. Naive subsets generally had larger estimated richness than memory subsets.

The V call is TRBV5-1, the J call TRBJ1-1; D ambiguous. Sequencing was performed on naive CD8+ T cells sorted from blood. The receptor's source is a man aged 18 to 29 in good health. The CDR3 bases are TGCGCCAGCAGCTTGAGACGGAATAACACTGAAGCTTTCTTT. Amino acids: CASSLRRNNTEAFF.